This TCR beta chain appears in the sequencing data of a study of cytomegalovirus exposure and HLA in healthy donors (dated by TCRdb to about 2017). Context from the whole study: According to an earlier analysis of 587 of the donors, about 179 million T cells yielded 117 million unique TCR beta sequences and 276 Gb of sequence data. Roughly 300 gigabases of sequencing data and around 87 million unique TCR sequences were included in an early release covering 550 to 650 HLA-typed donors. Of the roughly 400 genotyped donors, over 65% fell in the genetic ancestry cluster associated with self-reported Caucasian donors. The study aimed to test whether cataloging public T cell receptors could reveal signatures of past pathogen exposure. The study profiled the T cell repertoires of more than 500 subjects by immunosequencing and related them to cytomegalovirus serostatus. Along with the approximately 650-subject first cohort, a separate validation cohort of over 90 different subjects was used. High-throughput TCR immunosequencing, statistical association of individual TCRs with disease status, and machine learning were combined to predict cytomegalovirus infection status. To study patterns of TCR occurrence, a later analysis re-analyzed previously published TCR beta repertoires from more than 550 donors and added high-resolution HLA genotyping. Rather than using new phenotypic data, the later analysis identified candidate immune exposures from TCR beta sequences and from how often those sequences occurred across donors. To decide whether each TCR beta V gene segment behaved as functional or pseudogenic, an earlier analysis of 587 of the donors relied on high-throughput TCR beta sequencing. Donor age, sex, ethnicity and CMV serostatus were compiled together with the repertoire data. A later genetic analysis used genome-wide SNP genotypes for about three fifths of the roughly 700 donors, treating that subset as a discovery cohort. All discovery cohort repertoires had been generated on a single sequencing platform. HLA typing included class I and class II loci at four-digit resolution. Typing coverage varied by locus: roughly 620-640 donors for A, B, C, DRB1 and DQB1; approximately 500 for DQA1; more than 600 for DPA1; 450 to 480 for DPB1. Because of strong linkage in the cohort, four or five DR-DQ haplotypes were treated as single units for association and clustering. Among about 370 genotyped donors of the cohort, an average of about 240,000 unique TCR beta nucleotide sequences was sequenced per donor, of which 15% to 20% were non-productive. Study-wide findings and limitations: A further reported finding was that TCR beta sequences accurately predicted the HLA-A and HLA-B alleles for most subjects in the first cohort. Because HLA typing was missing for some donors at each locus, association tests included only the typed subset. Correlated functional status among segregating V segments might be attributable to linkage disequilibrium, but an unknown experimental factor could not be ruled out. V-gene and J-gene trimming of TCR beta chains was associated with a missense DCLRE1C variant in a later genetic analysis, and the association was replicated in an independent cohort. Some IMGT-functional V segments, including TRBV6-2 and TRBV6-3, could not be told apart with the 87-base-pair reads, so those segments were excluded. It was suggested by the authors that the approach could potentially be generalized to other disease states and immunological phenotypes. A later analysis found that HLA-associated TCR beta chains were more clonally expanded and had lower generation probabilities than equally common non-associated chains. An earlier analysis of approximately 540 of the donors showed that most TCR beta V segments appeared in productive rearrangements either about 87% or about 30% of the time, which broadly matched IMGT annotations. The only immune exposure information available for the cohort was CMV serostatus. While some public TCRs were present in many individuals, most TCR sequences turned up only very rarely across donors. In this cohort, only TCR beta chains were sequenced, and detectable features were limited by the absence of alpha or paired-chain data. Approximately 16 rarely observed V segments, including chromosome 9 orphons, were excluded from the earlier analysis of approximately 500 of the donors because counts were too low. Roughly uniform sequencing depth across donors was assumed in presence/absence analyses, although this assumption may not hold. In vitro tests confirmed that a few of the cytomegalovirus-associated TCR beta chains recognize cytomegalovirus antigens. The sequencing pipeline was judged likely to have produced a cluster of highly shared sequence variants as a technical artifact. A later analysis found that TCR association rates varied across HLA loci, with DRB1 alleles showing the most associated TCRs and HLA-C alleles the fewest. Most CMV-associated TCR beta chains appeared to be HLA-restricted in a later analysis, and the HLA associations seemed to be driven largely by CMV exposure. A later analysis reported that several top co-occurrence clusters appeared linked to parvovirus B19, influenza, CMV and Epstein-Barr virus. Cytomegalovirus status was reported to be diagnosed by the classifier with high specificity and sensitivity in both the original and validation cohorts. Specific HLA alleles were associated with roughly 16,000 TCR beta sequences at a false discovery rate of 0.05 in a later analysis. In the study, 164 TCR beta chains were listed as associated with cytomegalovirus. According to a later genetic analysis, donors in an Asian-associated ancestry cluster had fewer N-insertions in productive TCRs than the roughly 670-donor mean. Strong co-occurrence of HLA alleles, especially DR and DQ, made assigning TCR associations to individual alleles difficult.

CDR3 length: 14 amino acids, cysteine to phenylalanine. Only CDR3 DNA is held: 42 bases, read in frame from base 1. CDR1 SGHNT and CDR2 YYREEE were looked up in the germline V gene (reference sequence). V and J are truncated by 3 bases and 1 base respectively, leaving an intervening sequence of 10 bases. The cohort comprised around 690 healthy bone marrow donors. All cohort members were sampled while nominally healthy, although unrecorded immune exposures were likely present. The donor was CMV seronegative and was included in the group of approximately 350 seronegative cohort members. A peripheral blood sample was collected from each donor, and TCR beta sequencing was performed on peripheral blood mononuclear cells. The Qiagen DNeasy Blood Extraction Kit was used to extract genomic DNA from the blood cell samples. Library method: the immunoSEQ multiplex PCR assay. For the multiplex PCR, a mixture combining 60 forward primers for TCR Vbeta segments and 13 reverse primers for TCR Jbeta segments was used. Amplification of the CDR3 region of rearranged TCR beta genes was performed with a multiplex PCR assay on genomic DNA. The amplified TCR beta libraries were sequenced on the Illumina HiSeq System as 87-base-pair reads. From the authors' description of their analysis: A later analysis counted about 80 million unique TCR beta chains across the 666 repertoires, and 10 million to 12 million of these chains were shared by at least two donors. Raw reads were error-corrected and collapsed into unique sequences with a nearest-neighbor algorithm that merged closely related sequences to remove PCR and sequencing errors. V, D and J gene segments were assigned by aligning CDR3 sequences to IMGT reference sequences. For a sequence to be retained, at least a six-nucleotide match to both a V gene segment and a J gene segment was required. A rearrangement counted as productive if the CDR3 had no stop codons and remained in frame with V and J, and every other rearrangement counted as non-productive. CDR3 was defined according to IMGT convention as the region running from the second conserved V-encoded cysteine to the conserved J-encoded phenylalanine. Sequences without an unambiguous match to a single V gene segment were excluded from the earlier analysis of 500 to 700 of the donors. An earlier analysis of several hundred of the donors classified V segments as functional when productive rearrangements were above 56.7% and as segregating when the standard deviation between donors was above 5%. To diagnose cytomegalovirus status from the catalog of TCR beta chain sequences, a statistical classification framework was built. In a later analysis, TCR nucleotide sequences were compared against IMGT/GENE-DB human TR gene sequences so that V and J genes could be assigned. Using the TCRdist pipeline, a later analysis assigned CDR3 sequences along with most-parsimonious VDJ recombination scenarios. In a later analysis, every TCR beta chain was defined by the combination of its CDR3 amino acid sequence and its V-gene family, and reads without a unique V-gene family were dropped. A later analysis removed 500 to 650 highly shared, low-generation-probability nucleotide sequences to deal with suspected cross-contamination and a sequencing artifact. For each public chain, a later analysis derived a clonal expansion index from normalized ranks of inferred template counts within each repertoire. A later analysis computed generation probabilities with a VDJ recombination model fitted to out-of-frame rearrangements, and checked the results against IGoR. Hypergeometric tests were used in a later analysis to score TCR-TCR, TCR-HLA and TCR-CMV co-occurrence, with a repertoire-size bias correction applied to the TCR pairs. False discovery rates were estimated in a later analysis by permuting HLA or CMV assignments 20 times. A later analysis grouped co-occurring TCRs with DBSCAN, adding TCRdist sequence similarity when clustering within HLA-allele-positive subsets. Repertoires with fewer than 30,000 or more than 120,000 public chains were left out of co-occurrence clustering, as were five repertoires with anomalous nucleotide sharing. TCRdb took this table from immuneACCESS and kept in-frame rearrangements with V and J called. Such tables lack part of the clones; where checked against another copy, unresolved V genes explain under half of the gap, and the rest is unexplained. The V and J calls and clone size come from that table; D and trimming were worked out from the DNA. In this sample the table shows approximately 130,000 clones, 81% of which occur a single time. Clones ranked in the top ten supply 2% to 2.5% of the sample.

In the case of this clone: No antigen is known for it. No base qualities exist here, and no much larger clone lies one base off it.

This sequence was found in a woman aged 40-49 years in good health and CMV-seronegative. The chain joins TRBV5-4 to TRBJ1-2, with TRBD1 tentatively as D gene (5 bases match). Sequenced input: PBMCs. The DNA is TGTGCCAGCAGCTCCCGGGGGTTTAACTATGGCTACACCTTC. Its translation reads: CASSSRGFNYGYTF.